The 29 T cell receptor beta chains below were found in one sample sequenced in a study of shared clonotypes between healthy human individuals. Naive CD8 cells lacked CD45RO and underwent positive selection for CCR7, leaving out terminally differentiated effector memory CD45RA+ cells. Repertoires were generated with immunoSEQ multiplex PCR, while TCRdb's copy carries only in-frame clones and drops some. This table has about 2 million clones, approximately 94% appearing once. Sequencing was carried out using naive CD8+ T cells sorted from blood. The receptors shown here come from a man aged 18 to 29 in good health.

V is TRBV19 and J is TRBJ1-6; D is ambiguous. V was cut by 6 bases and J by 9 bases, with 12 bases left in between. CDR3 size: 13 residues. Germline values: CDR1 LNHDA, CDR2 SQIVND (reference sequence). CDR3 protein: CASRTRSGSPLHF. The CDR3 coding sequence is TGTGCCAGTAGGACACGTTCGGGTTCACCCCTCCACTTT.

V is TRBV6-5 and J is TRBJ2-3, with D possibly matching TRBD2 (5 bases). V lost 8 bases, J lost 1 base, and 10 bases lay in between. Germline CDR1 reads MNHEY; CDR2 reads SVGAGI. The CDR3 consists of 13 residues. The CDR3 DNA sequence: TGTGCCAGCGGGAGAGTGGGCACAGATACGCAGTATTTT. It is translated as CASGRVGTDTQYF.

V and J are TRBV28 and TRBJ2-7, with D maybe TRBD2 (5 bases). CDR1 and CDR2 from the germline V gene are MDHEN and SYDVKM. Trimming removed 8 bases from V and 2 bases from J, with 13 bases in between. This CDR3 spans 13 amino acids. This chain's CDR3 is CASSGYLAYEQYF. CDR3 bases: TGTGCCAGCTCGGGGTACTTGGCCTACGAGCAGTACTTC. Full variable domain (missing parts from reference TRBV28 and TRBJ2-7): DVKVTQSSRYLVKRTGEKVFLECVQDMDHENMFWYRQDPGLGLRLIYFSYDVKMKEKGDIPEGYSVSREKKERFSLILESASTNQTSMYLCASSGYLAYEQYFGPGTRLTVT.

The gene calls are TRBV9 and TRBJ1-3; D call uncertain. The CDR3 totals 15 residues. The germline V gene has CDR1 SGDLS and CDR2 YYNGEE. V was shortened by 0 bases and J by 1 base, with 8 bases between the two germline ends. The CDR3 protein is CASSVGGMSGNTIYF. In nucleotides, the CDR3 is TGTGCCAGCAGCGTAGGAGGTATGTCTGGAAACACCATATATTTT.

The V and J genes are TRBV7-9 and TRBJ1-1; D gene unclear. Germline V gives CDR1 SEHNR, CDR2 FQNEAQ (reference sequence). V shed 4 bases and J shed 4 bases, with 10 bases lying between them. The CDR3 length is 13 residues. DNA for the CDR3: TGTGCCAGCAGCTCCCTCTGGGGCACTGAAGCTTTCTTT. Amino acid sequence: CASSSLWGTEAFF.

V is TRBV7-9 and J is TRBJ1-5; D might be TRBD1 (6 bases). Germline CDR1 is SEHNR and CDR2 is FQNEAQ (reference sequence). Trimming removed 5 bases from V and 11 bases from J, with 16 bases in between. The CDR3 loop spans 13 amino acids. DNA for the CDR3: TGTGCCAGCAGCAGGGTAGGGGGTTTGGCCCAGCATTTT. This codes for CASSRVGGLAQHF.

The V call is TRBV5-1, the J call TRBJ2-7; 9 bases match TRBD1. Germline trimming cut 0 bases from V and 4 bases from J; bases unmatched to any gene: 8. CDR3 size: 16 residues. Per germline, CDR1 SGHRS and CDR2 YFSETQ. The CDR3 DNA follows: TGCGCCAGCAGCTTGGGGCGGGGGACAGGGTCGTACGAGCAGTACTTC. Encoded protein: CASSLGRGTGSYEQYF.

Here the CDR3 reads CASSQVSESTEAFF. DNA of the CDR3: TGCGCCAGCAGCCAAGTCTCTGAGAGCACTGAAGCTTTCTTT. The V and J genes are TRBV4-1 and TRBJ1-1; unclear D gene. The CDR3 runs to 14 residues. The ends were cut back, 1 base at V and 4 bases at J, with 10 bases in the middle. CDR1 and CDR2 from the germline V gene are MGHRA and YSYEKL.

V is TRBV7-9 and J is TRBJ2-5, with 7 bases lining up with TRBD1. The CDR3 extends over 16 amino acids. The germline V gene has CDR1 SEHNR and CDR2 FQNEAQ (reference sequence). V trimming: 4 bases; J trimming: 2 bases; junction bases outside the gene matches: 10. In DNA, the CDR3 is TGTGCCAGCAGCTCCGGACAGGTCAATGCTCAAGAGACCCAGTACTTC. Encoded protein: CASSSGQVNAQETQYF.

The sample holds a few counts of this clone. The CDR3 region is CASSQDQRSPLHF. For the CDR3, the DNA is TGCGCCAGCAGCCAGGACCAGAGATCACCCCTCCACTTT. The V call is TRBV5-1, the J call TRBJ1-6; D not certain. With 4 bases removed from V and 10 bases from J, the gap between germline ends came to 12 bases. Germline values: CDR1 SGHRS, CDR2 YFSETQ. The CDR3 is 13 amino acids.

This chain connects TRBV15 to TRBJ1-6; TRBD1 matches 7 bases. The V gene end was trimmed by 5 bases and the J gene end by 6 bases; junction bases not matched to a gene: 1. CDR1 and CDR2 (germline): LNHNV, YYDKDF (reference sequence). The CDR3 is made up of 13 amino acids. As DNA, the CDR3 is TGTGCCACCAGCGACAGGGTTAATTCACCCCTCCACTTT. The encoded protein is CATSDRVNSPLHF. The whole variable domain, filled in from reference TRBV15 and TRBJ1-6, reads DAMVIQNPRYQVTQFGKPVTLSCSQTLNHNVMYWYQQKSSQAPKLLFHYYDKDFNNEADTPDNFQSRRPNTSFCFLDIRSPGLGDTAMYLCATSDRVNSPLHFGNGTRLTVT.

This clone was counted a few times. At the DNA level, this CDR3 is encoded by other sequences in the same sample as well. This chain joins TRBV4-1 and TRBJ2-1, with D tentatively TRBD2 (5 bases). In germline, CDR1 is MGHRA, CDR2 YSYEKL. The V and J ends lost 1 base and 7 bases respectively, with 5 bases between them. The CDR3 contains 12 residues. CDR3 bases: TGCGCCAGCAGCCAAGGAGGGAATGAGCAGTTCTTC. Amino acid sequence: CASSQGGNEQFF.

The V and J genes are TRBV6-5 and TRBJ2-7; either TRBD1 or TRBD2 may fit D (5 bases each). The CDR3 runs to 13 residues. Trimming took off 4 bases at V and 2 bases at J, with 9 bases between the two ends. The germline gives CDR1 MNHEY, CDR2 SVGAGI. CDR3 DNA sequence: TGTGCCAGCAGTTGGGGGTTCGCCTACGAGCAGTACTTC. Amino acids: CASSWGFAYEQYF.

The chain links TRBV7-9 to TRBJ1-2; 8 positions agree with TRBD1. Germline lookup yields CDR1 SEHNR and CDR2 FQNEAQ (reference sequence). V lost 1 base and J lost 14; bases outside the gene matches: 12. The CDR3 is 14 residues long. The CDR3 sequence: CASSLVRDRLEWTF. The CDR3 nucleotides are TGTGCCAGCAGCTTAGTTAGGGACAGGCTCGAATGGACCTTC.

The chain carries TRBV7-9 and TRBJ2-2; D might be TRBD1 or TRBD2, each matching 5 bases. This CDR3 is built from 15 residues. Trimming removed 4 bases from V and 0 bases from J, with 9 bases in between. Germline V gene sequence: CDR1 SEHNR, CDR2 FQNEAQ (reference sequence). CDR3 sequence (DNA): TGTGCCAGCAGCTACGGGACCCCGAACACCGGGGAGCTGTTTTTT. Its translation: CASSYGTPNTGELFF.

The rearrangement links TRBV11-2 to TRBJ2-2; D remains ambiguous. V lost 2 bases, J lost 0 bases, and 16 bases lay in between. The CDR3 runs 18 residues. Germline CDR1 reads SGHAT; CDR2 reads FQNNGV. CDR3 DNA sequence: TGTGCCAGCAGCTTAACCCTGGGTGACACCACGAACACCGGGGAGCTGTTTTTT. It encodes CASSLTLGDTTNTGELFF. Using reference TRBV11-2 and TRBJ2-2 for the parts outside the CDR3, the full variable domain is EAGVAQSPRYKIIEKRQSVAFWCNPISGHATLYWYQQILGQGPKLLIQFQNNGVVDDSQLPKDRFSAERLKGVDSTLKIQPAKLEDSAVYLCASSLTLGDTTNTGELFFGEGSRLTVL.

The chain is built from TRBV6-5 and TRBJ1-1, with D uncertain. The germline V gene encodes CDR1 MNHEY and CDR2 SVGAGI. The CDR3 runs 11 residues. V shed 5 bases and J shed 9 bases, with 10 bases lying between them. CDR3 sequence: CASSPLPQAFF. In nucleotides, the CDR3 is TGTGCCAGCAGTCCGCTACCGCAAGCTTTCTTT.

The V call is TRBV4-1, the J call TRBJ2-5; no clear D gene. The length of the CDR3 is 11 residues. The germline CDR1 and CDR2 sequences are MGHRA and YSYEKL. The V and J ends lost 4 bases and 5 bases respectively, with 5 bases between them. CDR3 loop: CASSLGETQYF. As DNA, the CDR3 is TGCGCCAGCAGCCTTGGGGAGACCCAGTACTTC.

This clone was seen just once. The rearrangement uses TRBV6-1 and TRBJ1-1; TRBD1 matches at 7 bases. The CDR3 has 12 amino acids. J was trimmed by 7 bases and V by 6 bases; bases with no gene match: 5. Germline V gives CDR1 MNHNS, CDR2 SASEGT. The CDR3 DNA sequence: TGTGCCAGCAGCTGGTGGGACAGTGAAGCTTTCTTT. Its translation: CASSWWDSEAFF.

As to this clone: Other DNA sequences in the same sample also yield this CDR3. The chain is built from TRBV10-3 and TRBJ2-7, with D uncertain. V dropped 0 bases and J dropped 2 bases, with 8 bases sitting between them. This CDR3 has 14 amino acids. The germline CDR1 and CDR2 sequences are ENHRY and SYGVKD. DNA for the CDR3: TGTGCCATCAGTGAGTCGCCAGGAACCTACGAGCAGTACTTC. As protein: CAISESPGTYEQYF.

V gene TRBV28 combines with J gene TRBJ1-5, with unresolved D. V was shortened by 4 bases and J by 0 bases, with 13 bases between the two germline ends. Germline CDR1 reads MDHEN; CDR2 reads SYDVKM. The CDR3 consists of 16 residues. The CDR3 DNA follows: TGTGCCAGCAGTTCATTAGTGAGCTATAGCAATCAGCCCCAGCATTTT. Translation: CASSSLVSYSNQPQHF.

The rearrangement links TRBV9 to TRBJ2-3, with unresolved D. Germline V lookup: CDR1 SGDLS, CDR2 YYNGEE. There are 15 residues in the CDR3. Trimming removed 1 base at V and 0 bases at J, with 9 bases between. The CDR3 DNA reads TGTGCCAGCAGCGTATTCCCCGCCAGCACAGATACGCAGTATTTT. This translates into CASSVFPASTDTQYF.

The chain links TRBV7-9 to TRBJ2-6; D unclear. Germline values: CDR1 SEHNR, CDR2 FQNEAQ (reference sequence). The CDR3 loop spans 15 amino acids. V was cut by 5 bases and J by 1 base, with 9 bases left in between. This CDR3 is CASSGEGSGANVLTF. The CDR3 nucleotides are TGTGCCAGCAGCGGGGAAGGGTCTGGGGCCAACGTCCTGACTTTC.

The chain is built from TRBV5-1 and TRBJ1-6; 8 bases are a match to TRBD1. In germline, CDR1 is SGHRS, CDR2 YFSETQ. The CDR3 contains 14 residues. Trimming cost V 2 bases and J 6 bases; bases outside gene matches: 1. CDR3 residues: CASSLQGVNSPLHF. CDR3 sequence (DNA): TGCGCCAGCAGCTTACAGGGGGTTAATTCACCCCTCCACTTT.

The CDR3 is CASSESSGLAYNEQFF. The CDR3 nucleotides read TGTGCCAGCAGTGAGTCCTCGGGACTGGCCTACAATGAGCAGTTCTTC. The rearrangement links TRBV6-1 to TRBJ2-1; the D gene is possibly TRBD2 (6 bases). The V end lost 3 bases, the J end lost 2 bases, and 14 bases lay between the germline ends. This CDR3 comprises 16 residues. Germline CDR1 and CDR2: MNHNS and SASEGT.

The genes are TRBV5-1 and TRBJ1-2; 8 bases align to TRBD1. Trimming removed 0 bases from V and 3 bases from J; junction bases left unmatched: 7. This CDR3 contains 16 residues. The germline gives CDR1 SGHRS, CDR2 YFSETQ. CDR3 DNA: TGCGCCAGCAGCTTGGGAGGTGAGACAGGGGACTATGGCTACACCTTC. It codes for CASSLGGETGDYGYTF.

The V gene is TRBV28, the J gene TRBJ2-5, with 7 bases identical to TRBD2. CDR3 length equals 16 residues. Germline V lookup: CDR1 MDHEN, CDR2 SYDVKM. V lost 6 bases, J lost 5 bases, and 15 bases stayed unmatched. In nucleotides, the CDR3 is TGTGCCAGCAGCCCCCCTCCGGGGGGATACAAGGAGACCCAGTACTTC. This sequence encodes CASSPPPGGYKETQYF.

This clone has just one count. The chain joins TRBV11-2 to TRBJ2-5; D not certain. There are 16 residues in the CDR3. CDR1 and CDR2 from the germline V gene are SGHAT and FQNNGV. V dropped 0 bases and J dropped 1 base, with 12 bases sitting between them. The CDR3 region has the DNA TGTGCCAGCAGCTTAGAGGATTTGCCAGTCCAAGAGACCCAGTACTTC. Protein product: CASSLEDLPVQETQYF.

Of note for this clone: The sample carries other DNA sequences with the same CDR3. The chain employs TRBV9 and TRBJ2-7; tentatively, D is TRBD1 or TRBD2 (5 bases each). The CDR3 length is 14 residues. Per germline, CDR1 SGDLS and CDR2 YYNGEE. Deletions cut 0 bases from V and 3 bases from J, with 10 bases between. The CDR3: CASSVGGGGYEQYF. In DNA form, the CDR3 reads TGTGCCAGCAGCGTAGGAGGTGGGGGCTACGAGCAGTACTTC.